This T cell receptor beta chain comes out of a study of technical replicates of blood from several donors. Sequenced by immunoSEQ multiplex PCR; TCRdb stores in-frame clones only, minus some. This sample carries tens of thousands of clones, roughly 96% of them seen once, and the ten largest clones take about 0.2%. CDR1 and CDR2 (germline): SGHRS, YFSETQ. This CDR3 has 15 amino acids. V was clipped by 7 bases and J by 4 bases; unmatched bases: 9. Sequences were obtained from T cells isolated from PBMCs. V and J are TRBV5-1 and TRBJ2-7; 12 positions agree with TRBD2. This TCR derives from a human donor in good health. The CDR3 DNA reads TGCGCCAGCGGGACTGAGGGGACTAGCGGGTACGAGCAGTACTTC. Translation gives CASGTEGTSGYEQYF.